This section outlines one T cell receptor beta chain sequence together with its context. Its specific antigen is unknown. Base-call qualities are not available, and no considerably larger clone is one nucleotide away. cDNA synthesis used template-switch 5'RACE with a primer carrying a 10-nucleotide random unique molecular identifier tagging each TCR transcript. Every sequencing run yielded over 160 million TCR-beta sequences covering 15-18 subjects. Total RNA was extracted with the RNeasy kit. TCR-beta VDJ regions were amplified with primers for the TCR constant region and the 5'RACE anchor, using the KAPA Real-time Library Amplification kit. Sample indexes and Illumina adaptors were added in a first PCR, after which library yield was increased in a second PCR. The roughly 650 bp TCR product was size-selected on a 2% E-gel SizeSelection system after Ampure bead purification. Before pooling, library quality was checked on a Bioanalyzer, concentration was measured with Qubit, and libraries were quantified with the Kapa Library Quantification kit. An Illumina HiSeq 2500 sequenced the libraries paired-end 2 x 150 bp. To increase sequence diversity, about 25-31% phiX was spiked into each library pool. On the authors' methods: The quality-filtered reads were processed with the UMI-based MiGEC pipeline, whose error correction step removed more than 90% of the raw TCR sequences. IMGT germline references were used for alignment of VDJ genes, and clonotypes were defined by a unique CDR3 amino acid sequence together with V-J genes. VDJtools evaluated clonal expansion, Shannon diversity and CDR3 relatedness (CalcPairwiseDistances, ClusterSamples); CLCbio workbench built phylogenetic trees. Using coefficient-of-variation modelling across technical triplicates, the study counted a clone as expanded if it had at least 8 unique UMIs. TCRdb took the public reads, trimmed them with fastp at Q25, ran MiXCR for clone calling and kept in-frame beta chains. Each entry merges the rows of one CDR3 protein and shows their most common DNA and genes. The V and J calls and clone size are TCRdb's, not the authors'. The sample table contains 25,000 to 35,000 distinct CDR3 sequences; only one count was recorded for approximately 1.4% of them. Around 9.2% of the sample is in the top ten clones.

The source of the sample is a study of neurological immune-mediated disorders (dated by TCRdb to the late 2010s). Describing the broader study: Among the approximately 35 multiple sclerosis patients, relapsing-remitting MS accounted for approximately 30 and secondary progressive MS accounted for 3. The study compared peripheral blood TCR-beta repertoires of HTLV-I-associated myelopathy (HAM/TSP) patients, multiple sclerosis patients and healthy controls using UMI-based sequencing. The approximately 96 TCR-beta libraries covered PBMC samples along with longitudinal samples, technical triplicates, and paired sorted CD4+ and CD8+ T-cell subsets. The cohort comprised some 71 subjects: 15 or so HAM/TSP patients, 35 or so multiple sclerosis patients and 20 or so healthy controls. General conclusions and limits of the study: The MS cluster was not associated with any clinical or MRI features, and the authors stated that larger cohorts are needed. No identical CDR3 amino acid sequences were found to be shared among expanded clones across subjects, suggesting that TCR-beta repertoires were private in all groups. TCR clonal expansion was highest in HAM/TSP patients and lowest in MS patients, with MS patients falling below even healthy controls. Repertoires from 18 of 34 MS patients were grouped by phylogenetic analysis into a cluster of related CDR3 sequences, suggesting a possible repertoire-level signature.

Unsorted PBMC libraries were generated from 2 million PBMCs stored in RNAlater at -80 °C until RNA extraction. The multiple sclerosis patients were enrolled in a US clinical protocol that used magnetic resonance imaging to evaluate disease progression. Peripheral blood underwent Ficoll-Hypaque density gradient centrifugation to isolate PBMCs, which were then cryopreserved in liquid nitrogen. The CDR3 measures 16 amino acids from cysteine to phenylalanine. Only the CDR3 region is kept as DNA, spanning 48 bases read in frame from base 1. As encoded in the germline V gene, CDR1 is MNHEY while CDR2 is SVGEGT. Ends trimmed: V by 5 bases, J by 2 bases; bases unmatched to a gene: 6.

The sequence is built from TRBV6-2 or TRBV6-3 and TRBJ2-3, and 11 bases in between align with TRBD2. This TCR was recovered from a woman aged 30 to 39 with multiple sclerosis. The specimen was PBMCs. The CDR3: CASSPLAGDITDTQYF. Read as DNA, the sequence is TGTGCCAGCAGTCCACTAGCGGGGGACATCACAGATACGCAGTATTTT.